The clone carrying this TCR beta chain appeared a few times. The sample comes from a study of identical twins. Germline V gene lookup returns CDR1 KGHSH and CDR2 LQKENI. The CDR3 contains 15 residues. Losses at the gene ends were 5 bases for V and 2 bases for J; bases not matched to a gene: 8. The cDNA had a unique molecular identifier and a template-switch universal primer site. TCRdb re-called the 5' RACE reads with MiXCR, one entry per CDR3 protein. The profile shows 400,000 to 600,000 distinct CDR3 sequences, around 24% of them singletons. The same sample was also used in a study of yellow fever vaccine responses in identical twins.

The sequenced sample consisted of CD4+ T cells sorted from blood. The TCR originated in a woman in her late teens or twenties in good health. The chain carries TRBV18 and TRBJ2-5, with 7 bases identical to TRBD1. CDR3 bases: TGTGCCAGCTCATACGTAGGGACAGAACAAGAGACCCAGTACTTC. It specifies CASSYVGTEQETQYF.